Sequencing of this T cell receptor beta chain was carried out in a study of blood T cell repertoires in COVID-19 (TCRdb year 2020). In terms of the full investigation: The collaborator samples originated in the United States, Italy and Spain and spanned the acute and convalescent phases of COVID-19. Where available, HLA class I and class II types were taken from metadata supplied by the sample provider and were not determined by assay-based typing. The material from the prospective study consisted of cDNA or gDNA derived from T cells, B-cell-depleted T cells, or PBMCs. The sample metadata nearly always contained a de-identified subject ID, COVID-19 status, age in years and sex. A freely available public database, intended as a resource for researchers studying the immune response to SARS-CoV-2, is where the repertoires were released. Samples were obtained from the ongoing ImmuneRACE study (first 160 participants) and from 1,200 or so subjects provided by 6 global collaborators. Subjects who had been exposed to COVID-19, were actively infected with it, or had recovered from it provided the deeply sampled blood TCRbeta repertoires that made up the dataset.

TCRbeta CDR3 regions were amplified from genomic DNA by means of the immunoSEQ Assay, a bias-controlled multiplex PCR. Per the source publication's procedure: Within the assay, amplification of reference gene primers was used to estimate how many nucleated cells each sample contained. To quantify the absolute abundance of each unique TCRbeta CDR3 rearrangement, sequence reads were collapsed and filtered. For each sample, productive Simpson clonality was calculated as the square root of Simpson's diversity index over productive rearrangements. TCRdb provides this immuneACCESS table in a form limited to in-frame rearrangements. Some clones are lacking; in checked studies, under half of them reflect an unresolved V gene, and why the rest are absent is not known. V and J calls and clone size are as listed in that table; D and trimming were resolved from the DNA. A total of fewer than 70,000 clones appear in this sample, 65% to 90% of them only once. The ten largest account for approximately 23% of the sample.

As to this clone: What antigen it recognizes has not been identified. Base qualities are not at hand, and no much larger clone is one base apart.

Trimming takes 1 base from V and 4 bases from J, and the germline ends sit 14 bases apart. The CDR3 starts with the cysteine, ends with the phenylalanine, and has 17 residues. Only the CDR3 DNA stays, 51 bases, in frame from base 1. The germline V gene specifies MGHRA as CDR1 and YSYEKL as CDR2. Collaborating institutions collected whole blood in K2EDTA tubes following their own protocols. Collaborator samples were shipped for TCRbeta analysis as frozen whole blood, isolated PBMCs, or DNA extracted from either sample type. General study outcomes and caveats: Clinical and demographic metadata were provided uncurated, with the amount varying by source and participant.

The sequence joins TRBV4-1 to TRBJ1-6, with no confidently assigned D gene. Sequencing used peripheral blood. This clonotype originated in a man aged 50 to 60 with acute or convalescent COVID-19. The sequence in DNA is TGCGCCAGCAGCCAAGCAACAGTGATTACGTATAATTCACCCCTCCACTTT. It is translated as CASSQATVITYNSPLHF.